The 17 T cell receptor beta chains below come from one sample, sequenced in a study of CD8 T cells in ankylosing spondylitis. A single record per CDR3 protein comes from TCRdb applying MiXCR to the 5' RACE reads. This table holds about 360,000 distinct CDR3 sequences, roughly 15% found once. Sequencing was performed on blood, either unsorted or a sorted T cell fraction (not recorded which). These TCRs come from a male donor with ankylosing spondylitis or in good health (not recorded which).

V and J are TRBV3-1 and TRBJ2-7; TRBD1 might be the D (6 bases). The ends were cut back, 6 bases at V and 4 bases at J, with 10 bases in the middle. Per the germline V gene, CDR1 is LGHDT and CDR2 is YNNKEL (reference sequence). The CDR3 runs 12 residues. In nucleotides, the CDR3 is TGTGCCAGCAGTCAGGACAGATACGAGCAGTACTTC. Protein product: CASSQDRYEQYF.

The genes are TRBV6-5 and TRBJ2-5; D unclear. The CDR3 is 17 amino acids. The germline gives CDR1 MNHEY, CDR2 SVGAGI. V was trimmed by 0 bases and J by 5 bases, leaving 19 bases between them. This CDR3 is CASSYSIGSSGTETQYF. CDR3 bases: TGTGCCAGCAGTTACTCGATCGGGTCTTCAGGCACGGAGACCCAGTACTTC.

The chain has TRBV12-3 or TRBV12-4 and TRBJ1-1, with D hard to call. The V end was cut by 5 bases, the J end by 6 bases, with 16 bases between. The CDR3 spans 14 residues. CDR3 sequence: CASSPSVSASEAFF. DNA for the CDR3: TGTGCCAGCAGTCCTAGCGTGTCCGCGTCTGAAGCTTTCTTT.

The chain carries TRBV30 and TRBJ2-1; no clear D. The germline CDR1 and CDR2 sequences are GTSNPN and SVGIG (reference sequence). The CDR3 loop spans 12 amino acids. Trimming took 3 bases from V and 6 from J, leaving 9 bases between them. The CDR3 loop reads CAWSALGNEQFF. In DNA form, the CDR3 reads TGTGCCTGGAGCGCGCTCGGCAATGAGCAGTTCTTC.

This clonotype was picked up many times. The rearrangement uses TRBV12-3 or TRBV12-4 and TRBJ2-1; D may correspond to TRBD1 or TRBD2 (5 bases each). The length of the CDR3 is 13 residues. Trimming removed 9 bases from V and 4 bases from J, with 13 bases in between. CDR3 residues: CASGGDSYNEQFF. The CDR3 DNA follows: TGTGCCAGTGGGGGAGACAGTTACAATGAGCAGTTCTTC.

This clonotype was seen a few times. The chain couples TRBV5-1 to TRBJ1-2; D unresolved. The CDR3 is 14 amino acids. Germline loops: CDR1 SGHRS, CDR2 YFSETQ. Deletions cut 0 bases from V and 8 bases from J, with 14 bases between. The CDR3 DNA reads TGCGCCAGCAGCTTGGATTCCCGGAACGGGGGCTACACCTTC. Translation gives CASSLDSRNGGYTF.

This clonotype was counted a few times. J is TRBJ2-7 and V is TRBV12-3 or TRBV12-4, with D uncertain. The CDR3 covers 13 residues. Deletions cut 3 bases from V and 3 bases from J, with 9 bases between. The CDR3 sequence: CASSFGHNYEQYF. The CDR3, as DNA: TGTGCCAGCAGTTTCGGGCACAACTACGAGCAGTACTTC.

This clonotype has just a few counts. Written as DNA, the CDR3 is TGCGCCAGCAGCCAGCTTATATCACTCTCGGGCCGGGCCGGCAATGAGCAGTTCTTC. This sequence encodes CASSQLISLSGRAGNEQFF. The chain uses TRBV4-1 and TRBJ2-1; no definite D call. Germline CDR1 is MGHRA and CDR2 is YSYEKL. Deletions cut 3 bases from V and 6 bases from J, with 27 bases between. The length of the CDR3 is 19 residues.

This clonotype was seen only a few times. The junction differs from germline at one of its ends, possibly a read error. The CDR3 nucleotides are TGTGCCAGCAGCCTGGAGGGCTATGACTACACCTTC. Amino acid sequence: CASSLEGYDYTF. The genes are TRBV11-2 and TRBJ1-2; D remains unclear. CDR3 length: 12 amino acids. The germline V gene encodes CDR1 SGHAT and CDR2 FQNNGV.

For the CDR3, the DNA is TGTGCCAGCAGCTTTACACTAGCGGGTGGGCGGGGTCCAGAGACCCAGTACTTC. Translation gives CASSFTLAGGRGPETQYF. The V call is TRBV5-6, the J call TRBJ2-5; TRBD2 matches at 9 bases. There are 18 residues in the CDR3. V trimming: 2 bases; J trimming: 4 bases; junction bases outside the gene matches: 15. Germline V CDR1 and CDR2: SGHDT, YYEEEE.

V usage is TRBV30 and J usage is TRBJ1-1, with D possibly being TRBD1 (6 bases). V lost 4 bases to trimming and J lost 1 base, with 13 bases between them. CDR1 and CDR2 (germline): GTSNPN, SVGIG (reference sequence). The length of the CDR3 is 14 residues. CDR3 in amino acids: CAWITAGANTEAFF. The CDR3 DNA is TGTGCCTGGATAACGGCAGGGGCGAACACTGAAGCTTTCTTT. The whole variable domain, filled in from reference TRBV30 and TRBJ1-1, reads SQTIHQWPATLVQPVGSPLSLECTVEGTSNPNLYWYRQAAGRGLQLLFYSVGIGQISSEVPQNLSASRPQDRQFILSSKKLLLSDSGFYLCAWITAGANTEAFFGQGTRLTVV.

This clonotype was picked up many times. The chain has TRBV15 and TRBJ2-1, with D perhaps TRBD1 (5 bases). CDR3 length: 13 residues. V lost 0 bases, J lost 11 bases, and 11 bases lay in between. The germline V gene has CDR1 LNHNV and CDR2 YYDKDF (reference sequence). The CDR3 DNA reads as TGTGCCACCAGCAGAGACCACCAGGGCCAGCAGTTCTTC. It specifies CATSRDHQGQQFF. Full variable domain (rest looked up from reference TRBV15 and TRBJ2-1): DAMVIQNPRYQVTQFGKPVTLSCSQTLNHNVMYWYQQKSSQAPKLLFHYYDKDFNNEADTPDNFQSRRPNTSFCFLDIRSPGLGDTAMYLCATSRDHQGQQFFGPGTRLTVL.

The CDR3 sequence: CASSRQGGSQGHTKLFF. CDR3 DNA sequence: TGTGCCAGCAGCCGGCAGGGTGGCTCCCAGGGTCACACCAAACTGTTTTTT. The V gene is TRBV27, the J gene TRBJ1-4; a possible D gene is TRBD1 (5 bases). The germline V gene has CDR1 MNHEY and CDR2 SMNVEV (reference sequence). The V end was cut by 6 bases, the J end by 11 bases, with 28 bases between. CDR3 size: 17 residues.

V and J are TRBV5-1 and TRBJ1-2, with a tentative D call TRBD1 (5 bases). Germline V CDR1 and CDR2: SGHRS, YFSETQ. Trimming pared 0 bases from V and 3 bases from J, leaving 9 bases between. This CDR3 contains 14 residues. DNA of the CDR3: TGCGCCAGCAGCTTGGGAGGGGAGGACTATGGCTACACCTTC. Protein product: CASSLGGEDYGYTF. Combining the CDR3 with reference TRBV5-1 and TRBJ1-2 gives the whole variable domain KAGVTQTPRYLIKTRGQQVTLSCSPISGHRSVSWYQQTPGQGLQFLFEYFSETQRNKGNFPGRFSGRQFSNSRSEMNVSTLELGDSALYLCASSLGGEDYGYTFGSGTRLTVV.

This clonotype was seen only a few times. The chain recombines TRBV6-5 with TRBJ1-2, with D maybe TRBD1 (6 bases). Looked up from germline, CDR1 is MNHEY and CDR2 is SVGAGI. This CDR3 contains 17 residues. V dropped 0 bases and J dropped 2 bases, with 16 bases sitting between them. CDR3 bases: TGTGCCAGCAGTTACTCGGGCCCAACAAGGGGGAACTATGGCTACACCTTC. Protein sequence: CASSYSGPTRGNYGYTF.

This clonotype was counted between two and nine times. The chain uses TRBV4-1 and TRBJ1-1; tentative D call: TRBD1 (5 bases). The CDR3 covers 15 residues. Per germline, CDR1 MGHRA and CDR2 YSYEKL. The V end was cut by 6 bases, the J end by 5 bases, with 19 bases between. CDR3 nucleotide sequence: TGCGCCAGCAGACACCCCTCGGGGGGGGTGACTGAAGCTTTCTTT. This gives the protein CASRHPSGGVTEAFF.

The J gene is TRBJ1-2, the V gene TRBV3-1; D gene unclear. Per germline, CDR1 LGHDT and CDR2 YNNKEL (reference sequence). This CDR3 is 18 amino acids long. The ends were cut back, 1 base at V and 4 bases at J, with 22 bases in the middle. CDR3 residues: CASSQASKGEYSGYGYTF. For the CDR3, the DNA is TGTGCCAGCAGCCAAGCTTCAAAGGGAGAGTACTCTGGCTATGGCTACACCTTC.